These 28 T cell receptor beta chains originate from one sample sequenced in a study of post-analysis software for immune sequencing data (dated by TCRdb to between 2014 and 2016). What the study reported, not specific to this receptor: Significantly higher frequencies in patients than in controls were found for several TRBV segments, including TRBV5-6, TRBV5-1 and TRBV20-1.

These receptors' targets are unknown. The library relied on PCR. The sequencing machine was an Illumina HiSeq 2500. Unique molecular identifiers were incorporated into TCR beta cDNA libraries to reduce PCR and sequencing biases. The public reads were reprocessed in TCRdb via fastp at Q25 and MiXCR, keeping in-frame beta chains. Identical CDR3 proteins give one entry, which carries the most common genes and DNA. The sample table holds 740,000 or so distinct CDR3 sequences, of which roughly half were seen once. The ten largest make up 4.6% of the sample. The sample taken for sequencing was blood. Every receptor here comes from a girl aged 5 to 17 with multiple sclerosis.

The genes are TRBV20-1 and TRBJ1-5; D not certain. The ends were cut back, 4 bases at V and 1 base at J, with 8 bases in the middle. The CDR3 extends over 13 amino acids. The germline gives CDR1 DFQATT, CDR2 SNEGSKA (reference sequence). CDR3 coding DNA: TGCAGTGCTAAAGAGGAAAGCAATCAGCCCCAGCATTTT. It yields the protein CSAKEESNQPQHF.

The chain combines TRBV5-1 with TRBJ1-2, with a weak D call TRBD1 (5 bases). V was pared by 4 bases and J by 0 bases, with 13 bases between. The CDR3 sequence is 15 residues long. Germline CDR1 reads SGHRS; CDR2 reads YFSETQ. The CDR3 spells CASSTGTSSNYGYTF. For the CDR3, the DNA is TGCGCCAGCAGCACCGGGACTTCGTCTAACTATGGCTACACCTTC.

This chain uses TRBV12-3 or TRBV12-4 with TRBJ2-7, with D perhaps assigned TRBD1 or TRBD2 (6 bases each). V was cut by 6 bases and J by 7 bases, with 19 bases left in between. There are 14 residues in the CDR3. The CDR3 sequence is CASRSGQRVGEQYF. The CDR3 DNA is TGTGCCAGCAGGTCCGGACAGCGGGTGGGGGAGCAGTACTTC.

The V gene is TRBV5-6, the J gene TRBJ1-4; no clear D. V was trimmed by 0 bases and J by 0 bases, leaving 9 bases between them. The CDR3 has 16 residues. CDR1 and CDR2 from the germline V gene are SGHDT and YYEEEE. CDR3 loop: CASSLVQETTNEKLFF. In nucleotides, the CDR3 is TGTGCCAGCAGCTTGGTCCAGGAGACAACTAATGAAAAACTGTTTTTT.

This chain joins TRBV20-1 and TRBJ2-1; possibly TRBD1 or TRBD2 for D (5 bases each). Germline loops: CDR1 DFQATT, CDR2 SNEGSKA (reference sequence). V was pared by 0 bases and J by 7 bases, with 16 bases between. CDR3 length equals 15 residues. CDR3 DNA sequence: TGCAGTGCTAGAGATTGGGAGACAGTCACTAATGAGCAGTTCTTC. Its protein product is CSARDWETVTNEQFF.

The V call is TRBV20-1, the J call TRBJ1-1; maybe TRBD1 (6 bases). The germline V and J ends were trimmed by 5 bases and 11 bases, with 15 bases remaining between them. The germline V gene encodes CDR1 DFQATT and CDR2 SNEGSKA (reference sequence). This CDR3 contains 11 residues. This chain's CDR3 is CSAAWDIRAFF. CDR3 nucleotide sequence: TGCAGTGCTGCCTGGGACATACGGGCTTTCTTT.

This sequence joins TRBV2 and TRBJ2-1; 9 positions agree with TRBD1. TRBJ2-7 explains the end of the DNA better; the J call may be wrong. The CDR3 consists of 13 residues. Germline-derived CDR1 and CDR2 are SNHLY and FYNNEI. Written as DNA, the CDR3 is TGTGCCAGCCGGGACAGGGCGTACAATGAGCAGTACTTC. Translation gives CASRDRAYNEQYF.

This chain uses TRBV29-1 with TRBJ1-1; 10 nucleotides match TRBD1. Trimming removed 6 bases from V and 6 bases from J; junction bases left unmatched: 19. This CDR3 is 17 amino acids long. Germline V lookup: CDR1 SQVTM, CDR2 ANQGSEA. CDR3: CSVSPPGTGQGFAEAFF. In DNA, the CDR3 is TGCAGCGTAAGTCCCCCGGGGACGGGACAGGGGTTCGCTGAAGCTTTCTTT.

The V call is TRBV7-2, the J call TRBJ1-1; D is perhaps TRBD1 (6 bases). Trimming left V 6 bases short and J 3 bases short, with 20 bases between. This CDR3 is 16 amino acids long. Germline V lookup: CDR1 SGHTA, CDR2 FQGNSA. CDR3 sequence reads: CASSSQGGAADTEAFF. The DNA for the CDR3 is TGTGCCAGCAGTTCACAGGGCGGGGCGGCGGACACTGAAGCTTTCTTT.

This clonotype has more than one count but fewer than ten. The genes are TRBV5-1 and TRBJ2-3, with D possibly being TRBD2 (5 bases). The CDR3 runs to 15 residues. Trimming removed 0 bases at V and 1 base at J, with 9 bases between. Germline values: CDR1 SGHRS, CDR2 YFSETQ. The CDR3 spells CASSLVGVGTDTQYF. The CDR3 DNA reads as TGCGCCAGCAGCTTGGTGGGAGTCGGCACAGATACGCAGTATTTT.

V gene TRBV4-1 combines with J gene TRBJ1-2, with TRBD1 identical over 8 bases. The CDR3 sequence is 14 residues long. The J segment lost 4 bases and the V segment lost 1 base, leaving 2 bases of the junction unmatched. Germline CDR1 and CDR2: MGHRA and YSYEKL. CDR3 amino acids: CASSQGDRGYGYTF. The CDR3 region has the DNA TGCGCCAGCAGCCAAGGTGACAGGGGCTATGGCTACACCTTC.

The chain has TRBV30 and TRBJ2-3; D uncertain. V was cut by 4 bases and J by 3 bases, with 11 bases left in between. Germline assignment: CDR1 GTSNPN and CDR2 SVGIG (reference sequence). The CDR3 is 13 residues long. CDR3 amino acids: CAWKARRTDTQYF. As DNA, the CDR3 is TGTGCCTGGAAGGCCCGGCGTACAGATACGCAGTATTTT.

V gene TRBV11-2 combines with J gene TRBJ2-3; 7 bases line up with TRBD2. The CDR3 has 16 residues. The germline V gene encodes CDR1 SGHAT and CDR2 FQNNGV. Trimming removed 0 bases from V and 0 bases from J; junction bases left unmatched: 3. CDR3: CASSLESSGSTDTQYF. CDR3 bases: TGTGCCAGCAGCTTAGAGTCTAGCGGAAGCACAGATACGCAGTATTTT. The full variable domain, in which reference TRBV11-2 and TRBJ2-3 provide the parts outside the CDR3, is EAGVAQSPRYKIIEKRQSVAFWCNPISGHATLYWYQQILGQGPKLLIQFQNNGVVDDSQLPKDRFSAERLKGVDSTLKIQPAKLEDSAVYLCASSLESSGSTDTQYFGPGTRLTVL.

This clonotype was seen more than once but under ten times. This chain uses TRBV12-3 or TRBV12-4 with TRBJ2-1; TRBD1 agrees at 8 bases. Trimming cost V 6 bases and J 5 bases; bases outside gene matches: 6. The CDR3 is 14 amino acids. CDR3 in DNA: TGTGCCAGCAGCCGGACAGGGTCACACAATGAGCAGTTCTTC. The encoded protein is CASSRTGSHNEQFF.

The chain employs TRBV4-1 and TRBJ2-3, with TRBD2 identical over 8 bases. This CDR3 region has 18 residues. Germline-derived CDR1 and CDR2 are MGHRA and YSYEKL. V trimming: 0 bases; J trimming: 5 bases; junction bases outside the gene matches: 13. CDR3 nucleotides: TGCGCCAGCAGCCAAGATCCGCGAGCGGGAGCGTCTGGAGATACGCAGTATTTT. Translating gives CASSQDPRAGASGDTQYF.

This clonotype has more than one count but fewer than ten. J is TRBJ1-2 and V is TRBV6-2 or TRBV6-3; D not certain. The CDR3 is 14 amino acids. Germline lookup yields CDR1 MNHEY and CDR2 SVGEGT. Trimming removed 2 bases from V and 4 bases from J, with 11 bases in between. CDR3 sequence reads: CASSYRQETYGYTF. As DNA, the CDR3 is TGTGCCAGCAGTTACCGCCAGGAGACCTATGGCTACACCTTC.

The DNA of the CDR3 is TGTGCCAGCAGCTCCCGTCGGGAGTCCTACAATGAGCAGTTCTTC. Its protein product is CASSSRRESYNEQFF. The V and J genes are TRBV11-1 and TRBJ2-1, with a weak D call TRBD2 (6 bases). Trimming cost V 4 bases and J 1 base, with 11 bases left between them. The V gene's germline CDR1 is SGHAT and CDR2 FQDESV (reference sequence). The CDR3 covers 15 residues.

The chain employs TRBV15 and TRBJ2-3, with 7 bases lining up with TRBD2. Germline CDR1 LNHNV, CDR2 YYDKDF (reference sequence). The CDR3 consists of 17 residues. V was clipped by 9 bases and J by 2 bases; unmatched bases: 17. CDR3 coding DNA: TGTGCCACTTTTCAGGGACTACGACCTCCCACCACAGATACGCAGTATTTT. As protein: CATFQGLRPPTTDTQYF.

The chain uses TRBV3-1 and TRBJ1-1; D uncertain. Germline V gene data show CDR1 as LGHDT and CDR2 as YNNKEL (reference sequence). This CDR3 is 13 amino acids long. Trimming pared 0 bases from V and 6 bases from J, leaving 8 bases between. The CDR3 DNA reads TGTGCCAGCAGCCAAGACCCAATTGCTGAAGCTTTCTTT. This codes for CASSQDPIAEAFF.

This clonotype was seen a handful of times. The rearrangement joins TRBV12-3 or TRBV12-4 to TRBJ2-5; no clear D gene. The J call is uncertain, as TRBJ2-7 better fits the DNA end. This CDR3 has 14 amino acids. The CDR3 region is CASSLMGTTYEQYF. The CDR3 coding sequence is TGTGCCAGCAGTTTAATGGGTACGACCTACGAGCAGTACTTC.

This clonotype has just a few counts. The V call is TRBV29-1, the J call TRBJ1-2; D may be TRBD1 (5 bases). This CDR3 is 14 amino acids long. V lost 3 bases and J 4 bases, leaving 15 bases between the germline ends. Germline values: CDR1 SQVTM, CDR2 ANQGSEA. In nucleotides, the CDR3 is TGCAGCGTTGAGGGGCAGGGAGTACCCTATGGCTACACCTTC. Translation gives CSVEGQGVPYGYTF.

The CDR3 spells CASSPVAVLSYNEQFF. CDR3 sequence (DNA): TGTGCCAGCAGCCCCGTAGCGGTCCTCTCCTACAATGAGCAGTTCTTC. The chain has TRBV12-3 or TRBV12-4 and TRBJ2-1; possibly TRBD2 for D (6 bases). This CDR3 has 16 amino acids. V was trimmed by 6 bases and J by 0 bases, leaving 15 bases between them.

V is TRBV5-1 and J is TRBJ2-1, with D possibly matching TRBD1 (6 bases). Trimming removed 0 bases from V and 5 bases from J, with 12 bases in between. CDR3 length equals 15 residues. Germline CDR1 and CDR2: SGHRS and YFSETQ. The CDR3 spells CASSLDGTLHNEQFF. As DNA, the CDR3 is TGCGCCAGCAGCTTGGACGGGACACTCCACAATGAGCAGTTCTTC.

The chain links TRBV5-5 to TRBJ2-7; D not certain. Trimming removed 0 bases at V and 0 bases at J, with 10 bases between. CDR1 and CDR2 (germline): SGHKS, YYEKEE (reference sequence). The CDR3 is made up of 15 amino acids. This CDR3 is CASSLAHPFSYEQYF. DNA of the CDR3: TGTGCCAGCAGCTTGGCCCACCCATTCTCCTACGAGCAGTACTTC.

The genes are TRBV5-1 and TRBJ2-1; tentative D call: TRBD2 (5 bases). V was pared by 4 bases and J by 8 bases, with 19 bases between. CDR3 length: 15 amino acids. The germline V gene encodes CDR1 SGHRS and CDR2 YFSETQ. The CDR3 sequence is CASSTESHAGDEQFF. CDR3 sequence (DNA): TGCGCCAGCAGCACCGAATCGCATGCCGGGGATGAGCAGTTCTTC.

As to this clonotype: At one end the junction does not follow the germline gene, possibly because of a read error. The chain links TRBV4-1 to TRBJ1-5; D ambiguous. From germline, CDR1 is MGHRA and CDR2 YSYEKL. CDR3 length: 17 amino acids. CDR3 sequence (DNA): TGCGCCAGCAGCCAAGAATCCGGACCGTATAGCAATCAGTCCCAGCATTTT. As protein: CASSQESGPYSNQSQHF.

The chain's CDR3 is CASSRGPPGANEKLFF. CDR3 nucleotide sequence: TGCGCCAGCAGCCGGGGGCCCCCAGGGGCTAATGAAAAACTGTTTTTT. V and J are TRBV5-1 and TRBJ1-4; the D gene is possibly TRBD1 (6 bases). This CDR3 comprises 16 residues. V was trimmed by 4 bases and J by 3 bases, leaving 16 bases between them. Germline lookup yields CDR1 SGHRS and CDR2 YFSETQ.

The chain couples TRBV5-1 to TRBJ2-4; D is unresolved. The DNA end is more similar to TRBJ2-7, so the J call may be wrong. Germline loops: CDR1 SGHRS, CDR2 YFSETQ. The CDR3 length is 13 residues. DNA for the CDR3: TGCGCCAGCAGCTTAACACCAGACTACGAGCAGTACTTC. It yields the protein CASSLTPDYEQYF.